The 7 T cell receptor beta chains listed next were all sequenced from one sample in a study of graft-versus-host responses after intestinal transplantation. Profiled with immunoSEQ multiplex PCR; TCRdb holds only in-frame clones, not every one. This sample has roughly 100,000 clones, with less than 95% found just once. No cognate antigen is known for these TCRs. This material consisted of unstimulated CD8+ T cells sorted from spleen or lymph node cells, taken before transplant. Receptors originate from a human donor who was the organ donor for an intestinal transplant.

The V and J genes are TRBV5-1 and TRBJ1-1; maybe TRBD1 (6 bases). Germline CDR1 and CDR2: SGHRS and YFSETQ. Trimming took off 3 bases at V and 4 bases at J, with 22 bases between the two ends. The CDR3 loop spans 17 amino acids. As DNA, the CDR3 is TGCGCCAGCAGCTGCGCCAGGGGTGGAGGTTTGTGCACTGAAGCTTTCTTT. Amino acid sequence: CASSCARGGGLCTEAFF.

The chain uses TRBV28 and TRBJ1-2; maybe TRBD1 (5 bases). CDR3 length: 15 amino acids. V lost 3 bases and J 7 bases, leaving 18 bases between the germline ends. Germline V gene data show CDR1 as MDHEN and CDR2 as SYDVKM. The CDR3 protein is CASSFSVQGRTGYTF. CDR3 coding DNA: TGTGCCAGCAGTTTTTCGGTCCAGGGCAGGACTGGCTACACCTTC.

This clone came up a few times. The rearrangement joins TRBV19 to TRBJ2-1; 14 bases are shared with TRBD2. Trimming at V came to 2 bases and at J to 7 bases, leaving 13 bases not matched to a gene. Germline CDR1 and CDR2: LNHDA and SQIVND (reference sequence). The length of the CDR3 is 19 residues. The CDR3 is CASSIPGTSGRGLINEQFF. The CDR3 DNA follows: TGTGCCAGTAGTATACCTGGGACTAGCGGGAGAGGGCTGATAAATGAGCAGTTCTTC.

The rearrangement links TRBV5-1 to TRBJ1-2; D uncertain. CDR3 length equals 15 residues. Trimming stripped 0 bases from V and 2 bases from J, with 11 bases between. Germline V gene data show CDR1 as SGHRS and CDR2 as YFSETQ. CDR3 DNA: TGCGCCAGCAGCTTGGGGCAAGCTAGAAACTATGGCTACACCTTC. This translates into CASSLGQARNYGYTF.

J is TRBJ1-1 and V is TRBV2, with D perhaps matching TRBD1 (5 bases). V lost 2 bases, J lost 1 base, and 17 bases lay in between. The CDR3 runs 17 residues. Per the germline V gene, CDR1 is SNHLY and CDR2 is FYNNEI. Here the CDR3 DNA reads TGTGCCAGCAGTGAAAGGTGGCCAACGACAGCGAACACTGAAGCTTTCTTT. Amino acids: CASSERWPTTANTEAFF.

The J gene is TRBJ2-1, the V gene TRBV27, with 10 bases aligning to TRBD2. The germline V gene encodes CDR1 MNHEY and CDR2 SMNVEV (reference sequence). V was pared by 2 bases and J by 7 bases, with 5 bases of the junction left unmatched. The CDR3 is 15 amino acids. CDR3 nucleotides: TGTGCCAGCAGTTTAGCTAGCGGGAGATCGAATGAGCAGTTCTTC. Translating gives CASSLASGRSNEQFF.

The chain recombines TRBV30 with TRBJ1-1, with 10 bases matching TRBD1. The length of the CDR3 is 14 residues. The V and J ends lost 5 bases and 0 bases, in that order; junction bases with no gene match: 3. CDR1 GTSNPN and CDR2 SVGIG come from the germline V gene (reference sequence). This CDR3 reads CAWRTGGLNTEAFF. The CDR3 DNA reads as TGTGCCTGGCGGACAGGGGGTCTGAACACTGAAGCTTTCTTT.